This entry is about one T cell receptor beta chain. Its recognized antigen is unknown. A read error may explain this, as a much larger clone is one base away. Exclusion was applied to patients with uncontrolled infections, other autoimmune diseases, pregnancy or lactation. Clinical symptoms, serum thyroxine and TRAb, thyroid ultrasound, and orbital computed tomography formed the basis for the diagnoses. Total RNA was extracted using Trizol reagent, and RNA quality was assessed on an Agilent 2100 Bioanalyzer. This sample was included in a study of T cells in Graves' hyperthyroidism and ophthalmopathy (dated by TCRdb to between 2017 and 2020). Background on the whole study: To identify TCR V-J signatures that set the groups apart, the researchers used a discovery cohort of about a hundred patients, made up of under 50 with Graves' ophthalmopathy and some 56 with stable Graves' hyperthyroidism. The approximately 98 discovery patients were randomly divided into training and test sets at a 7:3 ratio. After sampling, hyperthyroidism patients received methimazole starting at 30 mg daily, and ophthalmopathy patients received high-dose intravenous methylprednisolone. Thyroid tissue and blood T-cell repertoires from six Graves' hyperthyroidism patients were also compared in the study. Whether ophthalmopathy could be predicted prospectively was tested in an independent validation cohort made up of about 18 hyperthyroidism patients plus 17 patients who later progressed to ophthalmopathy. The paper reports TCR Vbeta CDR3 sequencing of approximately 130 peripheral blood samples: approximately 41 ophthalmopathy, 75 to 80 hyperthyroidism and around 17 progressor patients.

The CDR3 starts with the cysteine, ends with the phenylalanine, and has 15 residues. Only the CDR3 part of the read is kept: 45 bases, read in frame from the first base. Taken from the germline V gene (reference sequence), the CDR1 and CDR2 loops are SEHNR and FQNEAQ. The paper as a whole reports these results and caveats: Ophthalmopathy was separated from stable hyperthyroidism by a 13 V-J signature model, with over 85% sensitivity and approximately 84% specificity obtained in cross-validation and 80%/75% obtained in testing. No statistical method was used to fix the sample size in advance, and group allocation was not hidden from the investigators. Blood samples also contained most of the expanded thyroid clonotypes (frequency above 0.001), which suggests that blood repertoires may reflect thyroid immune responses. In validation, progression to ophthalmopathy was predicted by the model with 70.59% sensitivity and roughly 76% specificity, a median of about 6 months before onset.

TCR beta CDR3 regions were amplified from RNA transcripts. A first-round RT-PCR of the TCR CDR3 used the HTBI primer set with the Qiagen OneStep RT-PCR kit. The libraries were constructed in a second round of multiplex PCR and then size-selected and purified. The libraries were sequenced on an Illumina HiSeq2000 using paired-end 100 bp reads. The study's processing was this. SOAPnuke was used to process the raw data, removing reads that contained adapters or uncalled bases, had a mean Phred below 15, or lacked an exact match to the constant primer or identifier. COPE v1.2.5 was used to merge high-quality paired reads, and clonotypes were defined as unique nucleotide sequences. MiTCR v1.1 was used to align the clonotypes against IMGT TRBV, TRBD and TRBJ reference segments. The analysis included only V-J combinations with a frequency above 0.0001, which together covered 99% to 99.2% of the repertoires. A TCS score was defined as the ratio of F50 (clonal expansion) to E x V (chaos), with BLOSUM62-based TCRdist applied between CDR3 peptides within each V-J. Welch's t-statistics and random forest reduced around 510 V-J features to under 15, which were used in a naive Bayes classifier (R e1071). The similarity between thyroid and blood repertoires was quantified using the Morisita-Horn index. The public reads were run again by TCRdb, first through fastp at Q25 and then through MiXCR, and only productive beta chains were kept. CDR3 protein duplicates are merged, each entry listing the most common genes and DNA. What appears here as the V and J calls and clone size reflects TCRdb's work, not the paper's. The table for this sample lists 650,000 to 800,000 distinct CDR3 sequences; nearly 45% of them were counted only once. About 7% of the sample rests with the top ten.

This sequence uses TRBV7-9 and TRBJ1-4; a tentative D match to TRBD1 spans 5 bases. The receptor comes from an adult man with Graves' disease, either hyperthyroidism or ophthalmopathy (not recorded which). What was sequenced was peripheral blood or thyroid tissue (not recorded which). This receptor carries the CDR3 CAGSSDGNRGEKLFF. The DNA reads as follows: TGTGCCGGCAGCTCGGACGGCAACCGGGGGGAAAAACTGTTTTTT.